This T cell receptor (beta chain) stems from a study of T-cell reconstitution after alpha-beta-depleted transplantation in children. V dropped 3 bases and J dropped 8; count of bases not matched to a gene: 19. Germline CDR1 LNHNV, CDR2 YYDKDF (reference sequence). CDR3 length: 19 amino acids. This clonotype was counted between two and nine times. Unique molecular identifiers were used in preparing the TCRbeta library. TCRdb passed the PCR reads through MiXCR, listing each CDR3 protein once. The table has fewer than 400,000 distinct CDR3 sequences, 20% seen once. This clonotype was obtained from a human donor who donated a stem cell graft to a child with acute myeloid leukemia. Sequencing was performed on PBMCs from the stem cell graft donor, taken from the stem cell graft. The chain uses TRBV15 and TRBJ1-6; 7 bases line up with TRBD1. The CDR3 reads CATSSLTGTAKRSDSPLHF. In DNA form, the CDR3 reads TGTGCCACCAGCAGCCTAACCGGGACAGCCAAAAGGTCGGATTCACCCCTCCACTTT.